This T cell receptor beta chain was recorded in a study of CD8+ T cells in alopecia areata. Study as a whole: Tofacitinib ran 6 to 18 months, followed by 6 months off drug.

RNA extraction was followed by reverse transcription into cDNA, which acted as the sequencing template. Data came from immunoSEQ multiplex PCR; TCRdb stores just in-frame clones and leaves some out. Among approximately 65,000 clones listed, 46% were seen once. Described treatment: oral pan-JAK inhibitor, 5-10 mg twice daily. As concerns this clone: The sample holds other DNA sequences that translate to the same CDR3.

The CDR3 has 12 residues. The V end lost 0 bases, the J end lost 1 base, and 4 bases lay between the germline ends. Germline V gene data show CDR1 as SQVTM and CDR2 as ANQGSEA. The sequencing used CD8+ T cells sorted from blood, collected around week 37, from a patient treated with tofacitinib. The chain uses TRBV29-1 and TRBJ2-7; D not resolved. This receptor was identified in a human donor with alopecia areata. CDR3 protein: CSVEDGSYEQYF. The DNA of the CDR3 is TGCAGCGTTGAAGACGGTTCCTACGAGCAGTACTTC.